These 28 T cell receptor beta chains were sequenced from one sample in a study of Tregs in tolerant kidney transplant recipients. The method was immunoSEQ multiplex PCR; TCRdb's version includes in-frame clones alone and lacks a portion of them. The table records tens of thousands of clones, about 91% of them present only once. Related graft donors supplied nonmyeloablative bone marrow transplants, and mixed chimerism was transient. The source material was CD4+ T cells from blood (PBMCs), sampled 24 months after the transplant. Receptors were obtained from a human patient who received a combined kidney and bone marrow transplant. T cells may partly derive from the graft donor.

CDR3 sequence reads: CATSSGRAGWDTQYF. As DNA, the CDR3 is TGTGCCACCTCTAGCGGGAGGGCCGGGTGGGATACGCAGTATTTT. The chain recombines TRBV11-3 with TRBJ2-3, with TRBD2 matching 12 bases. Trimming at V came to 10 bases and at J to 6 bases, leaving 11 bases not matched to a gene. There are 15 residues in the CDR3. The germline V gene has CDR1 SGHNT and CDR2 YENEEA.

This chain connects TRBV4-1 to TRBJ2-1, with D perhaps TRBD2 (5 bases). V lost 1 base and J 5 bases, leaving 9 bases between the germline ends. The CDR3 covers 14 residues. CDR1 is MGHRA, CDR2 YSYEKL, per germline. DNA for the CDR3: TGCGCCAGCAGCCAAGGAGGGCTTGACAATGAGCAGTTCTTC. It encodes CASSQGGLDNEQFF.

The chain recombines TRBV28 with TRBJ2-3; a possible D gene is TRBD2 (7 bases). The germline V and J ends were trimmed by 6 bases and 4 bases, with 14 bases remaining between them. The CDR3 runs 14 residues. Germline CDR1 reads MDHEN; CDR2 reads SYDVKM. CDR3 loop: CASRARGGADTQYF. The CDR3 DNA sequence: TGTGCCAGCAGAGCCCGAGGGGGGGCAGATACGCAGTATTTT. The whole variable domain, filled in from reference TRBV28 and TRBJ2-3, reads DVKVTQSSRYLVKRTGEKVFLECVQDMDHENMFWYRQDPGLGLRLIYFSYDVKMKEKGDIPEGYSVSREKKERFSLILESASTNQTSMYLCASRARGGADTQYFGPGTRLTVL.

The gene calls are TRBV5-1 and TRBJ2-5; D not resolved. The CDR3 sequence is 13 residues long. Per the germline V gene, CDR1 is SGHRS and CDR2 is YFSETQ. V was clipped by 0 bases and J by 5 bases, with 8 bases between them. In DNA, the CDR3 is TGCGCCAGCAGCTTGGGCACTATGGAGACCCAGTACTTC. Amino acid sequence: CASSLGTMETQYF. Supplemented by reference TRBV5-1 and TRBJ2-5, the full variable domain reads KAGVTQTPRYLIKTRGQQVTLSCSPISGHRSVSWYQQTPGQGLQFLFEYFSETQRNKGNFPGRFSGRQFSNSRSEMNVSTLELGDSALYLCASSLGTMETQYFGPGTRLLVL.

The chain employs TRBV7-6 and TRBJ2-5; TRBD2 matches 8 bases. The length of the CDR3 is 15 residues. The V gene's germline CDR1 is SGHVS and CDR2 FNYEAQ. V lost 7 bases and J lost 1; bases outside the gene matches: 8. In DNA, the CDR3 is TGTGCCAGCACCCACAACGGGGGGGTCCAAGAGACCCAGTACTTC. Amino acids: CASTHNGGVQETQYF.

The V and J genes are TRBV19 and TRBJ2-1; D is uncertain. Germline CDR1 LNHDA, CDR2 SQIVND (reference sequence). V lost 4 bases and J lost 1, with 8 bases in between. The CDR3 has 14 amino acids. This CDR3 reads CASSTLGSYNEQFF. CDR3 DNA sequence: TGTGCCAGTAGTACACTCGGGTCCTACAATGAGCAGTTCTTC.

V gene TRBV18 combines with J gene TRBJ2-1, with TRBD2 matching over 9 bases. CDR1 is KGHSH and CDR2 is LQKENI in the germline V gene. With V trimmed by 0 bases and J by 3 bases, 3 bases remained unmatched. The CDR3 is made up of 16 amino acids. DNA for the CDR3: TGTGCCAGCTCACCACCTGCGGGGGGGTACTACAATGAGCAGTTCTTC. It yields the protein CASSPPAGGYYNEQFF.

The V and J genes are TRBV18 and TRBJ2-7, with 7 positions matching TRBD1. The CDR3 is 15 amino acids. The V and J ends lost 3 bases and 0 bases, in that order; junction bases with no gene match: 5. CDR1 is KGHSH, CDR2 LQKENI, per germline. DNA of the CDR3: TGTGCCAGCTCACCCGGACAGGTGAGCTCCTACGAGCAGTACTTC. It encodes CASSPGQVSSYEQYF.

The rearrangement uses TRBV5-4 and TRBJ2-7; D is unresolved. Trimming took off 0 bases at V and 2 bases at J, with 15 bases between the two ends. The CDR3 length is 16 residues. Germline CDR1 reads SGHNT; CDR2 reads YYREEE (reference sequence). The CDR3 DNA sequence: TGTGCCAGCAGCTTGGGGTACGTGACTTCGGCCTACGAGCAGTACTTC. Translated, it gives CASSLGYVTSAYEQYF.

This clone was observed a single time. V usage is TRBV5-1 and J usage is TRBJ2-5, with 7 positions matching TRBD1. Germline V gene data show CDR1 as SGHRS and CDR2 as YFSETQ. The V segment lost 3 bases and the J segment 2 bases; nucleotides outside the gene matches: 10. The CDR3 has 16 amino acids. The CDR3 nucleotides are TGCGCCAGCAGCTCGCCCGGACAGGCGATACAAGAGACCCAGTACTTC. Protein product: CASSSPGQAIQETQYF.

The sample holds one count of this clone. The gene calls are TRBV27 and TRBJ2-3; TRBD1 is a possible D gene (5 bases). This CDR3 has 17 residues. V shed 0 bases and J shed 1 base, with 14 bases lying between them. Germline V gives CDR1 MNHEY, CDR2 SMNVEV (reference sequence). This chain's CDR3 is CASSLSHRTLRTDTQYF. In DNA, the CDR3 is TGTGCCAGCAGTTTATCTCACAGGACACTTCGCACAGATACGCAGTATTTT.

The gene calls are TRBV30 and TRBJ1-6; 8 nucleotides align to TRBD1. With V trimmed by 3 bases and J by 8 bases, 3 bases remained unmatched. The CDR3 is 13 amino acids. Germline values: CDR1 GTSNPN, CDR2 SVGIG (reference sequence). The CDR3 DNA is TGTGCCTGGAGGGACAGGGTGGATTCACCCCTCCACTTT. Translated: CAWRDRVDSPLHF.

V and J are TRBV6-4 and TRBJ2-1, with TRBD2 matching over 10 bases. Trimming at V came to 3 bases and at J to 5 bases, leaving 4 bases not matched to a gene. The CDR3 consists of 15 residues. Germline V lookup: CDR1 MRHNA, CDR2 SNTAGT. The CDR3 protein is CASSDGLAGDNEQFF. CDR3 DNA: TGTGCCAGCAGTGATGGCCTAGCGGGAGACAATGAGCAGTTCTTC.

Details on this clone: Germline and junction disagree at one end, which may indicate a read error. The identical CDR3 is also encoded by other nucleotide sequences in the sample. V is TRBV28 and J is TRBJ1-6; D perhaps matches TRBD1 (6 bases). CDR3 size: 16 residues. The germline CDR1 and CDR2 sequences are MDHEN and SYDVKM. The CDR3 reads CASSPLRTARNSPLHF. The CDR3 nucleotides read TGTGCCAGCTCTCCACTGAGGACAGCGCGAAATTCCCCCCTCCACTTT.

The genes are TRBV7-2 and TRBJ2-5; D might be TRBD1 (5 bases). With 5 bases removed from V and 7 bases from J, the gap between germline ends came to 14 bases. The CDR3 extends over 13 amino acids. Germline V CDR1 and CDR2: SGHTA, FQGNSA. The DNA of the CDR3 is TGTGCCAGCAGCGTGCAGGGCCCAGGGACCCAGTACTTC. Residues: CASSVQGPGTQYF. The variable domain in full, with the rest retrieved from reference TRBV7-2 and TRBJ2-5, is GAGVSQSPSNKVTEKGKDVELRCDPISGHTALYWYRQSLGQGLEFLIYFQGNSAPDKSGLPSDRFSAERTGGSVSTLTIQRTQQEDSAVYLCASSVQGPGTQYFGPGTRLLVL.

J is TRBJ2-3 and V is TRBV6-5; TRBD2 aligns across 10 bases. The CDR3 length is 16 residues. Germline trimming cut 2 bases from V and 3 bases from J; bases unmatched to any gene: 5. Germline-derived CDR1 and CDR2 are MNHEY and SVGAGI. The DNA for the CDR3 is TGTGCCAGCAGTTACATTCAAGCGGGGGGGACAGATACGCAGTATTTT. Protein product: CASSYIQAGGTDTQYF.

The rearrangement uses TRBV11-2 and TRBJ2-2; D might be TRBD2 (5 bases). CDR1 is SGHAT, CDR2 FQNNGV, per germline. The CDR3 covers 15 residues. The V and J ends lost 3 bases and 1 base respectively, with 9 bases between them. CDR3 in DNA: TGTGCCAGCAGCTTCGCCGGGATGAACACCGGGGAGCTGTTTTTT. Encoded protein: CASSFAGMNTGELFF.

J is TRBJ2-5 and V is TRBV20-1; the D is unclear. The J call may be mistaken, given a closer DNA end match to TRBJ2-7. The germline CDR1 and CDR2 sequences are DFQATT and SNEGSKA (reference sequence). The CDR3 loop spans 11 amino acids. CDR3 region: CSAREDYEQYF. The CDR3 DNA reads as TGCAGTGCTAGAGAGGACTACGAGCAGTACTTC.

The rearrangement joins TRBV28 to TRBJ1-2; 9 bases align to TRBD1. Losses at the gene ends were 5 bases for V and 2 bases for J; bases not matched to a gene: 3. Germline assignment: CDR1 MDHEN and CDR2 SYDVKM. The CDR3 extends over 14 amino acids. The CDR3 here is CASSRDRVNYGYTF. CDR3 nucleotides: TGTGCCAGCAGTCGGGACAGGGTGAACTATGGCTACACCTTC.

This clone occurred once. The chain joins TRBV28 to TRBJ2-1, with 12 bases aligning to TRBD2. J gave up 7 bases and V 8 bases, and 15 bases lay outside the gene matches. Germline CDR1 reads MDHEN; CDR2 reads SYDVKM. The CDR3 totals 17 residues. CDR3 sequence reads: CASSLRLAGGLANEQFF. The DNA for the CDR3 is TGTGCCAGCTCATTGAGGCTAGCGGGGGGGCTGGCAAATGAGCAGTTCTTC.

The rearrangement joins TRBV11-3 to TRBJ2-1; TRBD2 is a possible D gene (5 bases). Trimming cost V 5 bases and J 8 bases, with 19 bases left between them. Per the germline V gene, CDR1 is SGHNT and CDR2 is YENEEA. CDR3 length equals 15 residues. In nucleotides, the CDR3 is TGTGCCAGCAGCCTCAGGCTCGGGATGGGCCATGAGCAGTTCTTC. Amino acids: CASSLRLGMGHEQFF.

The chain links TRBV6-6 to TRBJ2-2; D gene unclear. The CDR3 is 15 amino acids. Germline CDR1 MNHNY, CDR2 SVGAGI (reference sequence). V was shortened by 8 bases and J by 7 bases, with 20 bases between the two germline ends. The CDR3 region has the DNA TGTGCCAGCCTCCCTGCAGGCCTAAAGGACGGGGAGCTGTTTTTT. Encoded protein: CASLPAGLKDGELFF.

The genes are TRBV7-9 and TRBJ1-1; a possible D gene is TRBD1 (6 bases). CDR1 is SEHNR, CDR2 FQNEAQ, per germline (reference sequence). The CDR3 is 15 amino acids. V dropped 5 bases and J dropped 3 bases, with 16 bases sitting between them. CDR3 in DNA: TGTGCCAGCAGCGCCGGGACATTTTCGGACACTGAAGCTTTCTTT. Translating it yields CASSAGTFSDTEAFF.

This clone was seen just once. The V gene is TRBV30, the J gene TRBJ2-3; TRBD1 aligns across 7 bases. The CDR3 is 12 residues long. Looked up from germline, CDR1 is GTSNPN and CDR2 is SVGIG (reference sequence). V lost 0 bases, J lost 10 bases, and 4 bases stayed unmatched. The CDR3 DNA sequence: TGTGCCTGGAGTGTAGACAGGGTGCCGCAGTATTTT. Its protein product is CAWSVDRVPQYF.

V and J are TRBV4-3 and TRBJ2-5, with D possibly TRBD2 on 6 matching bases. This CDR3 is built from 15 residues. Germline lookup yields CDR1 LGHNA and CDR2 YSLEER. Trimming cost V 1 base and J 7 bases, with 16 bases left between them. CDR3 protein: CASSQVFLGEATQYF. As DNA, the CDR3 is TGCGCCAGCAGCCAAGTCTTTCTAGGGGAGGCGACCCAGTACTTC.

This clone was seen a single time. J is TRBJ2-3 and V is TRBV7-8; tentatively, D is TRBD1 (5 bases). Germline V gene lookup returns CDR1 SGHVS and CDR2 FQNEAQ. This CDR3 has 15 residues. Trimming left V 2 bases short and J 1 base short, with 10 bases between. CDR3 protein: CASSLTQDRTDTQYF. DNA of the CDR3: TGTGCCAGCAGCTTAACACAGGATCGCACAGATACGCAGTATTTT.

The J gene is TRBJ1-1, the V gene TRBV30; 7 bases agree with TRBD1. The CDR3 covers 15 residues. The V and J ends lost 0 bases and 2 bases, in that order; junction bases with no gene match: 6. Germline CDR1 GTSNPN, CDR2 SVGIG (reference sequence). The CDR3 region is CAWSVGGGYNTEAFF. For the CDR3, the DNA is TGTGCCTGGAGTGTTGGAGGGGGCTACAACACTGAAGCTTTCTTT. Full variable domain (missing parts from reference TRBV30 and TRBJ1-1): SQTIHQWPATLVQPVGSPLSLECTVEGTSNPNLYWYRQAAGRGLQLLFYSVGIGQISSEVPQNLSASRPQDRQFILSSKKLLLSDSGFYLCAWSVGGGYNTEAFFGQGTRLTVV.

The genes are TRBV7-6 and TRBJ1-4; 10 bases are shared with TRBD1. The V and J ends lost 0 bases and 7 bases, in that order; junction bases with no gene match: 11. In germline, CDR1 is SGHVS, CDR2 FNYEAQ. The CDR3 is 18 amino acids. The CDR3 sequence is CASSLAFGTGEVGEKLFF. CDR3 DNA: TGTGCCAGCAGCTTAGCTTTTGGGACAGGGGAGGTTGGTGAAAAACTGTTTTTT.